This T cell receptor beta chain was found in a study of vaccination effects on CD4 cells after COVID-19. Study information: ViraFEST assay sequencing came after antigen-specific CD4+ T cells were expanded with viral peptide pools. Participants completed two doses of the BNT162b2 or mRNA-1273 vaccine. Study-wide findings and caveats: Common cold coronavirus cross-reactivity was shown by only 1 of 255 vaccine-induced clones in healthy vaccinees.

Sequencing was performed with immunoSEQ multiplex PCR; in TCRdb, only in-frame clones are kept and a portion is missing. The sample includes around 70,000 clones, approximately 80% seen only once; the top ten take approximately 2%. The culture ran for nine to eleven days, and then CD4+ T cells were isolated. Researchers swapped half the medium for IL-2 medium on both days 3 and 7. Trimming removed 4 bases at V and 3 bases at J, with 14 bases between. The CDR3 runs 15 residues. Germline-derived CDR1 and CDR2 are SGHRS and YFSETQ. On this clone itself: Its antigen is not known.

This chain uses TRBV5-1 with TRBJ1-5; D not resolved. This clonotype was obtained from a human donor who received a COVID-19 vaccine. Sequences were derived from CD4+ T cells from PBMCs cultured without peptide, sampled before COVID-19 vaccination. CDR3 coding DNA: TGCGCCAGCAGCGAGAGCGGAGGGCTCAATCAGCCCCAGCATTTT. This codes for CASSESGGLNQPQHF. The whole variable domain, filled in from reference TRBV5-1 and TRBJ1-5, reads KAGVTQTPRYLIKTRGQQVTLSCSPISGHRSVSWYQQTPGQGLQFLFEYFSETQRNKGNFPGRFSGRQFSNSRSEMNVSTLELGDSALYLCASSESGGLNQPQHFGDGTRLSIL.